The present T cell receptor beta chain was sequenced within a study of blood T cell repertoires in COVID-19. Germline V gene sequence: CDR1 GTSNPN, CDR2 SVGIG (reference sequence). The CDR3 spans 14 residues. The V and J ends lost 1 base and 8 bases, in that order; junction bases with no gene match: 5. Measured with immunoSEQ multiplex PCR; TCRdb has only the in-frame clones, and not every one. Among around 320,000 clones listed, 70% to 90% were seen once. The table lists this clone with a count of one. Material for sequencing was peripheral blood. This sequence originates from a woman aged 30 to 39 who had recovered from COVID-19. This rearrangement joins TRBV30 to TRBJ1-4, with TRBD1 matching 9 bases. CDR3 in DNA: TGTGCCTGGAGTGCGGACAGGGGAAGAGAAAAACTGTTTTTT. It translates to CAWSADRGREKLFF.